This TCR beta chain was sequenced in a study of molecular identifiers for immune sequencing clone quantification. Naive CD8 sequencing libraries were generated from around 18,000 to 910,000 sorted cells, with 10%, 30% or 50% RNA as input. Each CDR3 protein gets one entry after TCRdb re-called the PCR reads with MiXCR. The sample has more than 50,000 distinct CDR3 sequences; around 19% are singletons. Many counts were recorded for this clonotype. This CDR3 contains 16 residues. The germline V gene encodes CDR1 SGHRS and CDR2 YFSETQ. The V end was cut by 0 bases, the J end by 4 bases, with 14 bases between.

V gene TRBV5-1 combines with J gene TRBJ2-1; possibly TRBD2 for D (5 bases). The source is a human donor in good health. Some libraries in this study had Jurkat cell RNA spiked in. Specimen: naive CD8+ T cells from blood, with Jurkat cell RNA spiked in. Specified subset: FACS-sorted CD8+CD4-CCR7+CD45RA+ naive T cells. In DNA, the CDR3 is TGCGCCAGCAGCTTGGTAGCGCCTCAACCTTACAATGAGCAGTTCTTC. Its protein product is CASSLVAPQPYNEQFF.